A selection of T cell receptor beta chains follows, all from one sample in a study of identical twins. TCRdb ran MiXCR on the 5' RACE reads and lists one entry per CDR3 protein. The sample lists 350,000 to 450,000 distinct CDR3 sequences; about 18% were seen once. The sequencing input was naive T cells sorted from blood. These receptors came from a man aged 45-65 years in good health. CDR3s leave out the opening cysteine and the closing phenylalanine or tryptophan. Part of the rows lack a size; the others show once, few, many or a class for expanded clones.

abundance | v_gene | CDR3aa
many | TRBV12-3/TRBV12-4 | ASTTAGGPGEQF
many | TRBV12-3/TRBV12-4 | ASSSGTYGYGYT
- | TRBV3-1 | ASSQLSRANYGYT
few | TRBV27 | ASSLSRNSPLH
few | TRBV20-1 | SAIPGPSNQPQH
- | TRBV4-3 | ASSQDNGRMHREDGNTIY
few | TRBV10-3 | AISTGTFEAF
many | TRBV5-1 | ASSLGTEHNQPQH
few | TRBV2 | ASSRQLNNEQF
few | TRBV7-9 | ASSLNSFSGNTIY
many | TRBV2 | ASKTGTSGQNEQF
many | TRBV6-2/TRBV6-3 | ASSYSPYNEQF
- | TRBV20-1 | SARDEGRGNQPQH
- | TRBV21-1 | ASSKGKGSRTGELF
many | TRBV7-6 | ASSRGTGPYEQY
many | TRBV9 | ASSVDGELRTEAF
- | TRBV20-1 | SAYVGDTQY
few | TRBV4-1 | ASSQDSTVAKNIQY
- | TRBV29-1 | SVESGTSNEQF
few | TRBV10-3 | AISEEDRAPSGDNEKLF
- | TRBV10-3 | AIRSQVDEQF
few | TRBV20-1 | SARDPGKTYNEQF
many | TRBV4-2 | ASSQGEGDTQY
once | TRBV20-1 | SASRSRGSTEAF
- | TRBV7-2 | ASSLIRTTIEQF
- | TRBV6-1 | ASSPGTSLAYEQY
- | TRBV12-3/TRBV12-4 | ASSRDRLAKNIQY
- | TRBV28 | ASSLGQINQPQH
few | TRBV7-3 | ASSSLGLVTDTQY
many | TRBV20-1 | SAMTGGRGETQY
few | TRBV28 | ASSESGTGFVEQY
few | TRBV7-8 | ASRGSGSYNEQF
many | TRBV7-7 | ASSPGQNSYNEQF
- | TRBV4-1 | ASSQVAGAQEGNEQF
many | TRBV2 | ASSEPGQGPLHEQF
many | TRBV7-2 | ASRTGTGRTGELF
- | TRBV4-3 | ASSQRGSGTGELF
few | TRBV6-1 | ASSVAGRDTQY
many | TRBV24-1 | ATSDIGQSNEQF
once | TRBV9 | ASSPGQAPYEQY
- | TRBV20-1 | SARVPSGNEQF
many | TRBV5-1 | ASSLKSPSGSLTYNEQF
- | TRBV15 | ATSAQQPGLALLGTDTQY
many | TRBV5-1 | ASRGQAVNTGELF
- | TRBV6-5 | ASSSPGSQDTQY
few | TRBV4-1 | ASSQDYGTFYEQY
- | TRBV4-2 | ASSQPGTASYEQY
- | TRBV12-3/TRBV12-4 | ASSWAGPKNSPLH
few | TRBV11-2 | ASSKAGGDEQY
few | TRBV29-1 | SVGVAGGHNEQF
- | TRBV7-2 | ASSLTVSFQGYEQY
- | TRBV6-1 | ASGQALSGANVLT
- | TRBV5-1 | ASSLDRKGYT